Each of the 24 T cell receptor beta chains below was sequenced from the same sample in a study of blood T cell repertoires in COVID-19. Produced via immunoSEQ multiplex PCR; TCRdb's table is partial and in-frame only. The table has 150,000 to 200,000 clones, about 83% seen once. The sample comprised peripheral blood. The receptors originated from a woman of 80 years or more with acute or convalescent COVID-19.

This chain links TRBV12-3 or TRBV12-4 with TRBJ2-1; D is ambiguous. This CDR3 region has 12 residues. V lost 6 bases and J lost 6, with 9 bases in between. CDR3 amino acids: CASSLSRNEQFF. Written as DNA, the CDR3 is TGTGCCAGCAGCCTAAGTCGCAATGAGCAGTTCTTC.

V usage is TRBV18 and J usage is TRBJ1-4, with 7 bases fitting TRBD1. Germline CDR1 and CDR2: KGHSH and LQKENI. V dropped 4 bases and J dropped 1; count of bases not matched to a gene: 6. CDR3 size: 16 residues. The CDR3 DNA is TGTGCCAGCTCACGCGGACAGGCAGGAACTAATGAAAAACTGTTTTTT. As protein: CASSRGQAGTNEKLFF.

The J gene is TRBJ1-4, the V gene TRBV7-9; D uncertain. Germline loops: CDR1 SEHNR, CDR2 FQNEAQ (reference sequence). The CDR3 has 15 residues. The V end was cut by 3 bases, the J end by 8 bases, with 16 bases between. CDR3 bases: TGTGCCAGCAGCTTGGCCTCAGCGGGTACGGAAAAACTGTTTTTT. Translation: CASSLASAGTEKLFF.

This clone was counted once. The chain combines TRBV14 with TRBJ2-1, with 8 bases lining up with TRBD2. V shed 1 base, J shed 5 bases, and the junction held 1 base outside the gene matches. The CDR3 extends over 14 amino acids. Germline CDR1 reads SGHDN; CDR2 reads FVKESK. The CDR3 region has the DNA TGTGCCAGCAGCCAAGCGACTAGCGACAATGAGCAGTTCTTC. This encodes CASSQATSDNEQFF.

The chain recombines TRBV11-2 with TRBJ1-2, with TRBD1 as a possible D gene (6 bases). Trimming took off 0 bases at V and 6 bases at J, with 8 bases between the two ends. The germline CDR1 and CDR2 sequences are SGHAT and FQNNGV. This CDR3 contains 13 residues. The chain's CDR3 is CASSLEGGHGYTF. The CDR3 nucleotides read TGTGCCAGCAGCTTAGAAGGGGGACATGGCTACACCTTC.

Only one count was recorded for this clone. The rearrangement links TRBV28 to TRBJ1-2; TRBD1 might be the D (5 bases). Germline assignment: CDR1 MDHEN and CDR2 SYDVKM. The CDR3 extends over 13 amino acids. The germline V and J ends were trimmed by 7 bases and 6 bases, with 15 bases remaining between them. CDR3: CASMWGGGNGYTF. The CDR3 DNA reads as TGTGCCAGCATGTGGGGGGGAGGCAATGGCTACACCTTC.

In this sample, this clone turned up once. The chain is built from TRBV18 and TRBJ1-4; 8 bases fit TRBD1. Germline CDR1 KGHSH, CDR2 LQKENI. CDR3 length: 15 residues. The junction had 7 bases not matched to a gene; V was cut back by 3 bases and J by 7 bases. The CDR3: CASSPSQGGIEKLFF. The CDR3 region has the DNA TGTGCCAGCTCACCCTCACAGGGGGGGATTGAAAAACTGTTTTTT.

This clone was observed once. The rearrangement joins TRBV6-6 to TRBJ1-4, with 8 positions matching TRBD1. V lost 7 bases, J lost 4 bases, and 5 bases stayed unmatched. CDR1 and CDR2 from the germline V gene are MNHNY and SVGAGI (reference sequence). The CDR3 is 14 residues long. CDR3 nucleotide sequence: TGTGCCAGCATGCGACAGGGGAATAATGAAAAACTGTTTTTT. As protein: CASMRQGNNEKLFF.

V usage is TRBV28 and J usage is TRBJ1-2; no clear D gene. The V and J ends lost 2 bases and 7 bases respectively, with 11 bases between them. This CDR3 has 13 amino acids. Germline CDR1 and CDR2: MDHEN and SYDVKM. In nucleotides, the CDR3 is TGTGCCAGCAGTTTAATCCGGGGAACTGGCTACACCTTC. It yields the protein CASSLIRGTGYTF.

This chain connects TRBV3-1 (or the pseudogene TRBV3-2) to TRBJ2-7; 7 positions match TRBD1. The V segment lost 4 bases and the J segment 1 base; nucleotides outside the gene matches: 7. This CDR3 has 15 residues. The V gene's germline CDR1 is LGHDT and CDR2 YNNKEL (reference sequence). The CDR3 reads CASSPGTDPSYEQYF. The CDR3 bases are TGTGCCAGCAGCCCAGGGACAGACCCTTCCTACGAGCAGTACTTC.

The chain couples TRBV6-5 to TRBJ2-1; the D gene is possibly TRBD2 (5 bases). Trimming cost V 4 bases and J 6 bases, with 10 bases left between them. Germline V gene sequence: CDR1 MNHEY, CDR2 SVGAGI. The CDR3 is 13 residues long. The CDR3 region has the DNA TGTGCCAGCAGTTCGACTCGGGGCAATGAGCAGTTCTTC. Amino acid sequence: CASSSTRGNEQFF.

The CDR3 here is CASSTGAWQPQHF. The CDR3 DNA follows: TGTGCCAGCAGCACAGGGGCTTGGCAGCCCCAGCATTTT. The rearrangement uses TRBV3-1 (or the pseudogene TRBV3-2) and TRBJ1-5; 7 positions agree with TRBD1. Germline lookup yields CDR1 LGHDT and CDR2 YNNKEL (reference sequence). V shed 5 bases and J 7 bases; nucleotides not matched to a gene: 5. This CDR3 has 13 amino acids.

This clone was seen a few times. The CDR3 sequence: CASSLNSGGSSYEQYF. In DNA, the CDR3 is TGTGCCAGCAGCCTAAATAGCGGGGGCAGCTCCTACGAGCAGTACTTC. The chain links TRBV5-4 to TRBJ2-7; 9 positions agree with TRBD2. The CDR3 totals 16 residues. Trimming removed 4 bases from V and 0 bases from J; junction bases left unmatched: 8. Germline V lookup: CDR1 SGHNT, CDR2 YYREEE (reference sequence).

The CDR3 DNA reads TGTGCCAGCAGCCGCCTGGCAGACTATGGCTACACCTTC. Translated, it gives CASSRLADYGYTF. The V and J genes are TRBV6-6 and TRBJ1-2; D not resolved. Germline assignment: CDR1 MNHNY and CDR2 SVGAGI (reference sequence). This CDR3 spans 13 amino acids. The V gene lost 6 bases and the J gene lost 3 bases, with 11 bases spanning the gap.

The chain couples TRBV25-1 to TRBJ2-7; 7 positions match TRBD1. The CDR3 spans 14 residues. V was clipped by 3 bases and J by 3 bases; unmatched bases: 5. Germline lookup yields CDR1 MGHDK and CDR2 SYGVNS. The CDR3 DNA reads as TGTGCCAGCAGTGAGGCAGGGGGTCTCTACGAGCAGTACTTC. Translating gives CASSEAGGLYEQYF.

The chain joins TRBV7-2 to TRBJ2-5; weak D call: TRBD2 (5 bases). With 0 bases removed from V and 5 bases from J, the gap between germline ends came to 13 bases. Looked up from germline, CDR1 is SGHTA and CDR2 is FQGNSA. This CDR3 has 15 amino acids. Here the CDR3 reads CASSLAGGQSETQYF. For the CDR3, the DNA is TGTGCCAGCAGCTTAGCAGGAGGTCAGTCTGAGACCCAGTACTTC. Together with reference TRBV7-2 and TRBJ2-5, the CDR3 gives the full variable domain: GAGVSQSPSNKVTEKGKDVELRCDPISGHTALYWYRQSLGQGLEFLIYFQGNSAPDKSGLPSDRFSAERTGGSVSTLTIQRTQQEDSAVYLCASSLAGGQSETQYFGPGTRLLVL.

The chain has TRBV27 and TRBJ1-2; the match to TRBD1 covers 10 bases. V trimming: 6 bases; J trimming: 6 bases; junction bases outside the gene matches: 7. The germline CDR1 and CDR2 sequences are MNHEY and SMNVEV (reference sequence). The CDR3 has 14 amino acids. The CDR3 region has the DNA TGTGCCAGCAGGCGGACAGGGGGGACGGATGGCTACACCTTC. Translation gives CASRRTGGTDGYTF.

V is TRBV9 and J is TRBJ1-6; maybe TRBD1 (5 bases). Germline V CDR1 and CDR2: SGDLS, YYNGEE. The CDR3 is made up of 15 amino acids. Trimming left V 3 bases short and J 6 bases short, with 13 bases between. CDR3 in DNA: TGTGCCAGCAGCGCCGGGACTCTCCCTAATTCACCCCTCCACTTT. This translates into CASSAGTLPNSPLHF.

The chain recombines TRBV5-1 with TRBJ2-2; TRBD2 is a possible D gene (7 bases). There are 15 residues in the CDR3. From germline, CDR1 is SGHRS and CDR2 YFSETQ. Trimming removed 7 bases at V and 5 bases at J, with 18 bases between. The CDR3 coding sequence is TGCGCCAGCGACCTGGGGGGGGCTAGGACCGGGGAGCTGTTTTTT. As protein: CASDLGGARTGELFF.

This clone was detected a few times. CDR3 protein: CASSEGGYGYTF. The CDR3 nucleotides read TGCGCCAGCAGCGAGGGCGGCTATGGCTACACCTTC. The chain employs TRBV5-1 and TRBJ1-2; D not resolved. Trimming cost V 4 bases and J 4 bases, with 8 bases left between them. From germline, CDR1 is SGHRS and CDR2 YFSETQ. The CDR3 is 12 amino acids.

The chain recombines TRBV3-1 (or the pseudogene TRBV3-2) with TRBJ2-1; the match to TRBD2 covers 8 bases. This CDR3 spans 16 amino acids. Germline-derived CDR1 and CDR2 are LGHDT and YNNKEL (reference sequence). J lost 4 bases, V lost 2 bases, and 7 bases had no gene match. The CDR3: CASSQSSGRRYNEQFF. CDR3 coding DNA: TGTGCCAGCAGCCAAAGCAGCGGGAGAAGGTACAATGAGCAGTTCTTC.

The genes are TRBV24-1 and TRBJ2-5; 9 nucleotides line up with TRBD1. Germline assignment: CDR1 KGHDR and CDR2 SFDVKD. This CDR3 is built from 16 residues. J gave up 5 bases and V 3 bases, and 9 bases lay outside the gene matches. CDR3 loop: CATSDGDRAGTETQYF. CDR3 coding DNA: TGTGCCACCAGTGATGGGGACAGGGCCGGTACGGAGACCCAGTACTTC.

The sample holds a few counts of this clone. The chain uses TRBV3-1 (or the pseudogene TRBV3-2) and TRBJ1-1; D gene unclear. Looked up from germline, CDR1 is LGHDT and CDR2 is YNNKEL (reference sequence). Between the trimmed V and J ends, which lost 0 bases and 2 bases, there was a span of 10 bases. This CDR3 spans 15 amino acids. CDR3 DNA sequence: TGTGCCAGCAGCCAAGAGGGCGCAGAAAACACTGAAGCTTTCTTT. It codes for CASSQEGAENTEAFF.

In this sample, this clone turned up once. The V gene is TRBV11-2, the J gene TRBJ1-2; D gene unclear. This CDR3 contains 14 residues. V lost 0 bases and J 8 bases, leaving 13 bases between the germline ends. Germline values: CDR1 SGHAT, CDR2 FQNNGV. CDR3 amino acids: CASSLDRGTGGYTF. As DNA, the CDR3 is TGTGCCAGCAGCTTAGATCGGGGAACGGGAGGCTACACCTTC. Complete variable domain (other parts from reference TRBV11-2 and TRBJ1-2): EAGVAQSPRYKIIEKRQSVAFWCNPISGHATLYWYQQILGQGPKLLIQFQNNGVVDDSQLPKDRFSAERLKGVDSTLKIQPAKLEDSAVYLCASSLDRGTGGYTFGSGTRLTVV.